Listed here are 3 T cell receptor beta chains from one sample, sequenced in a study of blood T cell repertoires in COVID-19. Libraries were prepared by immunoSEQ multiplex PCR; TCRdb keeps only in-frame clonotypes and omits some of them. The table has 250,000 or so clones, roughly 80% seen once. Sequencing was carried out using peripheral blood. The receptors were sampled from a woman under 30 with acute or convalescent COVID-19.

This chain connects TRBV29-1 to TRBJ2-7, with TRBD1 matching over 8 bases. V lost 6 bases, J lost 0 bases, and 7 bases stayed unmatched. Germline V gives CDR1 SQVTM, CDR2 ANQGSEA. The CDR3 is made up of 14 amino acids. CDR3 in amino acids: CSVVDRALSYEQYF. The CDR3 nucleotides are TGCAGCGTGGTGGACAGGGCCCTCTCCTACGAGCAGTACTTC.

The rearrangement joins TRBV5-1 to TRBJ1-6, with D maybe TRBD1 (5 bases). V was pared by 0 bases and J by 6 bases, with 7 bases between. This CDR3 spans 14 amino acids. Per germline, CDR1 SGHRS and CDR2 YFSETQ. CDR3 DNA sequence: TGCGCCAGCAGCTTGGGACAGCTTAATTCACCCCTCCACTTT. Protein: CASSLGQLNSPLHF.

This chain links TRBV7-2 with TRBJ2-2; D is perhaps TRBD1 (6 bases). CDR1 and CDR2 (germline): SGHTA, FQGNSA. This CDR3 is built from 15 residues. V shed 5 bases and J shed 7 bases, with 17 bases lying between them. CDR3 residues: CASSPRQVYGGELFF. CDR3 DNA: TGTGCCAGCAGCCCCCGACAGGTTTATGGCGGGGAGCTGTTTTTT.